These T cell receptor beta chains were read from a single sample in a study of blood T cell repertoires in COVID-19. Clones were read by immunoSEQ multiplex PCR, and TCRdb kept only the in-frame ones, dropping some. The data show around 170,000 clones, approximately 86% seen once. Sequencing input: peripheral blood. The receptors come from a man aged 60-69 years with COVID-19, enrolled during active disease. The CDR3 runs from the conserved cysteine through the conserved F or W. Each record gives: J gene, V gene, D gene, clone size, CDR3 protein, CDR3 DNA. A D gene is named only where the DNA matches it firmly. Clone sizes are given selectively: once, few, many, or a class where the clone is expanded.

TRBJ2-7,TRBV23-1,.,.,CASSQTRTAYEQYF,TGCGCCAGCAGTCAGACTCGGACAGCCTACGAGCAGTACTTC
TRBJ2-1,TRBV12-3/TRBV12-4,TRBD2,.,CASRGTSGGQQFF,TGTGCCAGCAGGGGGACTAGCGGGGGTCAGCAGTTCTTC
TRBJ1-4,TRBV7-8,TRBD1,.,CASSQDDRVMKKLFF,TGTGCCAGCAGCCAGGACGACAGGGTAATGAAGAAACTGTTTTTT
TRBJ1-1,TRBV27,.,.,CASSFSDRMNTEAFF,TGTGCCAGCAGTTTTTCCGACAGGATGAACACTGAAGCTTTCTTT
TRBJ1-2,TRBV6-5,.,once,CASSPYLDILYGYTF,TGTGCCAGCAGTCCTTACTTGGACATTTTATATGGCTACACCTTC
TRBJ1-1,TRBV11-2,.,once,CASSLNRDIALGTEAFF,TGTGCCAGCAGCTTAAACCGGGACATCGCTCTCGGCACTGAAGCTTTCTTT
TRBJ1-2,TRBV6-2/TRBV6-3,TRBD1,.,CASSYPGQGDYGYTF,TGTGCCAGCAGTTACCCCGGACAGGGTGACTATGGCTACACCTTC
TRBJ2-5,TRBV4-2,TRBD2,.,CASSQGVRSGGEQETQYF,TGTGCCAGCAGCCAAGGGGTGAGGAGCGGGGGGGAACAAGAGACCCAGTACTTC
TRBJ1-6,TRBV7-2,.,.,CASSLGYSNNSPLHF,TGTGCCAGCAGCTTAGGTTACAGCAATAATTCACCCCTCCACTTT
TRBJ2-2,TRBV19,.,.,CASKPGPNTGELFF,TGTGCCAGTAAGCCAGGGCCGAACACCGGGGAGCTGTTTTTT
TRBJ2-1,TRBV27,TRBD2,.,CASSLDGGASNEQFF,TGTGCCAGCAGTTTAGACGGGGGGGCCTCCAATGAGCAGTTCTTC
TRBJ1-4,TRBV2,TRBD1,.,CASRRQGATNEKLFF,TGTGCCAGCCGTCGACAGGGAGCAACTAATGAAAAACTGTTTTTT
TRBJ1-3,TRBV19,TRBD1,.,CASSMTGGEGNTIYF,TGTGCCAGTAGTATGACAGGGGGCGAAGGAAACACCATATATTTT
TRBJ1-4,TRBV10-2,TRBD1,.,CASSEIRQGAVGKLFF,TGCGCCAGCAGTGAGATTCGCCAGGGGGCTGTAGGAAAACTGTTTTTT
TRBJ1-5,TRBV19,TRBD1,.,CASSIADRSNQPQHF,TGTGCCAGTAGTATCGCGGACAGGAGCAATCAGCCCCAGCATTTT
TRBJ1-1,TRBV18,.,few,CASSPGGDTEAFF,TGTGCCAGCTCACCAGGGGGGGACACTGAAGCTTTCTTT
TRBJ1-5,TRBV11-2,.,.,CASSSTGLDQPQHF,TGTGCCAGCAGCTCGACAGGCTTGGATCAGCCCCAGCATTTT
TRBJ2-1,TRBV6-5,TRBD1,.,CASRGGQGPNEQFF,TGTGCCAGCAGGGGGGGACAGGGTCCCAATGAGCAGTTCTTC
TRBJ2-1,TRBV9,.,.,CASSGGLYNEQFF,TGTGCCAGCAGCGGTGGACTTTACAATGAGCAGTTCTTC
TRBJ1-6,TRBV7-2,TRBD1,.,CASSPRQGEGNSPLHF,TGTGCCAGCAGCCCTAGACAGGGGGAAGGAAATTCACCCCTCCACTTT
TRBJ1-2,TRBV9,.,.,CASHAGQGRAYGYTF,TGTGCCAGCCACGCGGGGCAGGGTCGCGCCTATGGCTACACCTTC
TRBJ1-1,TRBV6-1,.,.,CASSEDKNTEAFF,TGTGCCAGCAGTGAAGATAAGAACACTGAAGCTTTCTTT
TRBJ1-1,TRBV6-5,TRBD1,.,CASSSDRVNTEAFF,TGTGCCAGCAGTTCGGACAGGGTGAACACTGAAGCTTTCTTT
TRBJ1-2,TRBV7-2,TRBD1,.,CASSPDRGRNGYTF,TGTGCCAGCAGCCCTGACAGGGGGCGGAATGGCTACACCTTC
TRBJ1-1,TRBV18,.,once,CASSPGGNTEAFF,TGTGCCAGCTCACCAGGGGGCAACACTGAAGCTTTCTTT
TRBJ2-7,TRBV6-5,.,.,CASSYDSYREEQYF,TGTGCCAGCAGTTACGACTCGTACAGGGAGGAGCAGTACTTC
TRBJ1-2,TRBV27,TRBD1,.,CASSMRTGGGYTF,TGTGCCAGCAGTATGAGGACAGGCGGCGGCTACACCTTC
TRBJ1-1,TRBV10-3,.,.,CAISVADTEAFF,TGTGCCATCAGTGTGGCTGACACTGAAGCTTTCTTT
TRBJ2-5,TRBV25-1,.,.,CASSSGQKKETQYF,TGTGCCAGCAGCTCTGGGCAGAAAAAAGAGACCCAGTACTTC
TRBJ2-2,TRBV19,TRBD2,.,CATRGGRFPGGELFF,TGTGCCACTCGGGGGGGCAGGTTTCCGGGCGGGGAGCTGTTTTTT
TRBJ2-3,TRBV7-2,TRBD1,.,CASSRRDSRTDTQYF,TGTGCCAGCAGTCGCCGGGACAGTCGAACAGATACGCAGTATTTT
TRBJ2-7,TRBV9,.,few,CASSAYYTGTNEQYF,TGTGCCAGCAGCGCCTACTATACCGGGACAAACGAGCAGTACTTC
TRBJ2-3,TRBV19,TRBD2,.,CASSFAGVLDTQYF,TGTGCCAGTAGTTTTGCGGGAGTTCTAGATACGCAGTATTTT
TRBJ1-6,TRBV6-5,.,.,CASRTGYSPLHF,TGTGCCAGCAGAACAGGTTATTCACCCCTCCACTTT
TRBJ2-1,TRBV7-2,.,.,CASSLGVGYNEQFF,TGTGCCAGCAGCTTAGGGGTCGGGTACAATGAGCAGTTCTTC
TRBJ1-5,TRBV6-2/TRBV6-3,.,.,CASSYREGNQPQHF,TGTGCCAGCAGTTACAGGGAGGGCAATCAGCCCCAGCATTTT